The 5 T cell receptor beta chains reported below all come from one sample, sequenced in a study of T cells after yellow fever vaccination. TCRdb re-derived calls from the 5' RACE reads in MiXCR, one entry per CDR3 protein. The table shows 550,000 or so distinct CDR3 sequences, with 15% to 20% occurring only once. The sequences come from PBMCs, collected 15 days after the yellow fever booster vaccination. The receptors stem from a young man who received the YFV17D yellow fever vaccine.

The V and J genes are TRBV24-1 and TRBJ2-3, with D maybe TRBD2 (5 bases). Germline CDR1 and CDR2: KGHDR and SFDVKD. The CDR3 length is 14 residues. V was trimmed by 9 bases and J by 2 bases, leaving 14 bases between them. For the CDR3, the DNA is TGTGCCACCCAAAATGCCCGGGACACAGATACGCAGTATTTT. Translating gives CATQNARDTDTQYF.

In its sample, this clonotype was seen a few times. V gene TRBV4-2 combines with J gene TRBJ1-2; 8 nucleotides align to TRBD1. Germline values: CDR1 LGHNA, CDR2 YNFKEQ. This CDR3 comprises 14 residues. The V gene end was trimmed by 4 bases and the J gene end by 8 bases; junction bases not matched to a gene: 9. The CDR3 nucleotides read TGTGCCAGCAGCCCCGACAGGGGTGTCGGAGGCTACACCTTC. This gives the protein CASSPDRGVGGYTF.

The J gene is TRBJ2-7, the V gene TRBV7-2; 12 bases agree with TRBD1. Germline V gene lookup returns CDR1 SGHTA and CDR2 FQGNSA. V shed 6 bases, J shed 0 bases, and the junction held 3 bases outside the gene matches. The CDR3 spans 15 residues. CDR3 in DNA: TGTGCCAGCAGTTGGGACAGGGGGCGCTCCTACGAGCAGTACTTC. Translation gives CASSWDRGRSYEQYF.

This clonotype was seen only a few times. The genes are TRBV29-1 and TRBJ2-3; 14 bases fit TRBD2. Germline V gives CDR1 SQVTM, CDR2 ANQGSEA. J gave up 7 bases and V 7 bases, and 13 bases lay outside the gene matches. The CDR3 runs to 16 residues. Written as DNA, the CDR3 is TGCAGCGAATCGGGACTAGCGGGAGTAGGGTATTATACGCAGTATTTT. It translates to CSESGLAGVGYYTQYF.

This clonotype occurred many times. J is TRBJ2-7 and V is TRBV5-6, with 8 bases aligning to TRBD1. The CDR3 consists of 14 residues. Losses at the gene ends were 0 bases for V and 4 bases for J; bases not matched to a gene: 3. Germline CDR1 is SGHDT and CDR2 is YYEEEE. This CDR3 reads CASSLVQGAYEQYF. CDR3 DNA sequence: TGTGCCAGCAGCTTGGTGCAGGGGGCTTACGAGCAGTACTTC.